Listed below are T cell receptor beta chains from one sample, sequenced in a study of T-cell reconstitution after alpha-beta-depleted transplantation in children. TCRdb fed the PCR reads into MiXCR, producing one record per CDR3 protein. The sample lists hundreds of thousands of distinct CDR3 sequences; around a sixth were seen once. Sequenced material: PBMCs from the stem cell graft donor, taken from the stem cell graft. The receptors here all came from a human donor who donated a stem cell graft to a child with acute myeloid leukemia. Both conserved end residues are part of each CDR3. The D gene is left open where the match is weak. Clone size is stated in some rows and not others, as once, few, many or a class when expanded.

V gene	clone size	D gene	J gene	CDR3 protein	CDR3 DNA
TRBV7-6	few	NA	TRBJ2-6	CASSLDPGPTISGANVLTF	TGTGCCAGCAGCTTAGATCCGGGACCGACGATCTCTGGGGCCAACGTCCTGACTTTC
TRBV10-3	many	TRBD1	TRBJ1-1	CAISDGTGSEAFF	TGTGCCATCAGTGATGGGACAGGCTCTGAAGCTTTCTTT
TRBV4-3	many	TRBD1	TRBJ2-2	CASSQDRGQGWGTGELFF	TGCGCCAGCAGCCAAGATCGGGGACAGGGCTGGGGGACCGGGGAGCTGTTTTTT
TRBV7-2	many	NA	TRBJ1-6	CASSSGLKHSPLHF	TGTGCCAGCAGCTCCGGGCTGAAACACTCACCCCTCCACTTT
TRBV9	NA	TRBD1	TRBJ1-2	CASSQDRVGYGYTF	TGTGCCAGCAGCCAGGACAGGGTTGGGTATGGCTACACCTTC
TRBV9	many	NA	TRBJ1-1	CASSVGGTEAFF	TGCGCCAGCAGTGTAGGGGGCACTGAAGCTTTCTTT
TRBV20-1	many	TRBD1	TRBJ1-2	CSASQGDMGDNYGYTF	TGCAGTGCTAGCCAGGGGGACATGGGGGACAACTATGGCTACACCTTC
TRBV12-3/TRBV12-4	NA	TRBD1	TRBJ2-7	CASSRTSGTDEQYF	TGTGCCAGCAGTAGGACGTCCGGGACAGACGAGCAGTACTTC
TRBV14	NA	NA	TRBJ1-2	CASSQGDSRWGYTF	TGTGCCAGCAGCCAAGGGGACTCCCGCTGGGGCTACACCTTC
TRBV20-1	many	NA	TRBJ2-1	CSARDQSVQLEQFF	TGCAGTGCTAGAGATCAGTCGGTCCAGCTAGAGCAGTTCTTC
TRBV7-2	NA	NA	TRBJ1-5	CASSLRGQVGQPQHF	TGTGCCAGCAGCTTAAGGGGCCAGGTGGGTCAGCCCCAGCATTTT
TRBV28	NA	NA	TRBJ1-2	CASRPQGQKSYGYTF	TGTGCCAGCAGACCCCAAGGACAGAAATCCTATGGCTACACCTTC
TRBV6-1	many	NA	TRBJ2-7	CASSPPRTDNEQYF	TGTGCCAGCAGTCCCCCCCGGACAGACAACGAGCAGTACTTC
TRBV29-1	many	NA	TRBJ2-3	CSARVRDTQYF	TGCAGCGCCCGGGTACGGGATACGCAGTATTTT
TRBV29-1	many	NA	TRBJ2-3	CSAFPSVQKATQYF	TGCAGCGCCTTTCCCTCGGTCCAGAAGGCTACGCAGTATTTT
TRBV12-3/TRBV12-4	NA	TRBD1	TRBJ2-1	CASSSGTGGRQVQFF	TGTGCCAGCAGTTCCGGGACAGGGGGCCGGCAGGTGCAGTTCTTC
TRBV7-7	many	TRBD2	TRBJ2-1	CASSLRTSGDYNEQFF	TGTGCCAGCAGCCTCCGGACTAGCGGGGACTACAATGAGCAGTTCTTC
TRBV15	NA	NA	TRBJ1-6	CATSRDSYNSPLHF	TGTGCCACCAGCAGGGACAGCTATAATTCACCCCTCCACTTT
TRBV15	many	NA	TRBJ1-2	CATSRRDYGYTF	TGTGCCACCAGCCGGAGGGACTATGGCTACACCTTC
TRBV20-1	many	NA	TRBJ1-4	CSAREYRGSSATNEKLFF	TGCAGTGCTAGAGAGTACCGCGGCAGCTCCGCAACTAATGAAAAACTGTTTTTT
TRBV27	many	NA	TRBJ1-1	CASSPTRNTEAFF	TGTGCCAGCAGTCCGACACGAAACACTGAAGCTTTCTTT
TRBV7-2	NA	NA	TRBJ2-2	CASSLVADLTGELFF	TGTGCCAGCAGCTTAGTGGCGGACCTCACCGGGGAGCTGTTTTTT
TRBV7-2	NA	NA	TRBJ2-1	CASSLGWGADEQFF	TGTGCCAGCAGCTTGGGATGGGGGGCCGATGAGCAGTTCTTC
TRBV10-3	NA	NA	TRBJ2-2	CAISESNPARSTGELFF	TGTGCCATCAGTGAGTCGAACCCAGCTAGGTCCACCGGGGAGCTGTTTTTT
TRBV27	many	NA	TRBJ2-7	CASSLSQGWPYEQYF	TGTGCCAGCAGTTTATCTCAGGGGTGGCCCTACGAGCAGTACTTC
TRBV7-9	NA	TRBD2	TRBJ2-5	CASSARLAGPKETQYF	TGTGCCAGCAGCGCGCGACTAGCGGGACCCAAAGAGACCCAGTACTTC
TRBV24-1	many	NA	TRBJ2-5	CATSAVYQETQYF	TGTGCCACCAGTGCGGTTTACCAAGAGACCCAGTACTTC
TRBV20-1	many	NA	TRBJ1-2	CSARDRVGDYGYTF	TGCAGTGCTAGAGATCGGGTAGGGGACTATGGCTACACCTTC
TRBV6-1	many	NA	TRBJ2-7	CASGEVGSRYEQYF	TGTGCCAGCGGGGAGGTGGGATCCCGGTACGAGCAGTACTTC
TRBV27	few	NA	TRBJ2-5	CASSPSGPIRETQYF	TGTGCCAGCAGCCCCTCCGGCCCGATACGAGAGACCCAGTACTTC
TRBV6-1	NA	NA	TRBJ2-3	CASSPLNGGPADTQYF	TGTGCCAGCAGTCCCCTAAACGGGGGGCCGGCAGATACGCAGTATTTT
TRBV12-3/TRBV12-4	NA	TRBD1	TRBJ1-1	CASCPDRGRRGRNTEAFF	TGTGCCAGCTGCCCAGACAGGGGGAGGAGAGGACGAAACACTGAAGCTTTCTTT
TRBV5-1	few	NA	TRBJ2-3	CASSWTASTDTQYF	TGCGCCAGCAGCTGGACAGCGAGCACAGATACGCAGTATTTT
TRBV7-2	many	NA	TRBJ2-2	CASSRLFRPGELFF	TGTGCCAGCAGCCGGCTCTTTAGGCCTGGGGAGCTGTTTTTT
TRBV9	many	TRBD1	TRBJ2-1	CASSVWGQGAGNEQFF	TGTGCCAGCAGCGTCTGGGGACAGGGGGCAGGGAATGAGCAGTTCTTC
TRBV7-2	many	NA	TRBJ2-7	CASSLGSGFYEQYF	TGTGCCAGCAGCTTAGGGTCGGGGTTCTACGAGCAGTACTTC
TRBV20-1	many	TRBD1	TRBJ2-1	CSALTGTAADEQFF	TGCAGTGCTTTAACCGGGACAGCTGCCGATGAGCAGTTCTTC
TRBV24-1	NA	TRBD1	TRBJ1-1	CATSVTGTGGTEAFF	TGTGCCACCAGTGTCACCGGGACAGGGGGCACTGAAGCTTTCTTT
TRBV11-1	NA	TRBD1	TRBJ2-5	CASSSRDRVGSTQETQYF	TGTGCCAGCAGCTCTCGGGACAGGGTTGGGAGTACCCAAGAGACCCAGTACTTC
TRBV20-1	many	NA	TRBJ1-2	CSASKGGVYGYTF	TGCAGTGCTAGCAAGGGGGGCGTCTATGGCTACACCTTC
TRBV6-5	many	NA	TRBJ2-1	CASSEDGGEFF	TGTGCCAGCAGTGAGGACGGAGGGGAGTTCTTC
TRBV5-6	few	NA	TRBJ1-1	CASSLTYMNTEAFF	TGTGCCAGCAGCTTGACGTACATGAACACTGAAGCTTTCTTT
TRBV12-3/TRBV12-4	few	NA	TRBJ2-3	CVSGRGRTDTQYF	TGTGTGAGCGGGCGGGGGCGCACAGATACGCAGTATTTT
TRBV5-1	few	TRBD1	TRBJ1-2	CASSGDREYGYTF	TGCGCCAGCAGCGGGGACAGAGAATATGGCTACACCTTC
TRBV9	many	NA	TRBJ1-6	CASSVGGENSPLHF	TGTGCCAGCAGCGTAGGAGGAGAGAATTCACCCCTCCACTTT
TRBV25-1	NA	NA	TRBJ2-4	CASSELDSSKNIQYF	TGTGCCAGCAGTGAACTTGACAGCTCCAAAAACATTCAGTACTTC
TRBV20-1	few	NA	TRBJ1-2	CSATSPGTTGIRGYTF	TGCAGTGCGACCTCCCCAGGGACTACAGGAATCCGTGGCTACACCTTC
TRBV6-4	many	NA	TRBJ2-3	CASSDRVTDTQYF	TGTGCCAGCAGTGACAGGGTCACAGATACGCAGTATTTT
TRBV5-6	few	TRBD2	TRBJ2-3	CASSLPGGFTDTQYF	TGTGCCAGCAGCTTACCGGGGGGATTCACAGATACGCAGTATTTT
TRBV29-1	NA	NA	TRBJ2-1	CSVGGDIGPVVLFF	TGCAGCGTGGGAGGGGACATAGGCCCGGTAGTTCTGTTCTTC
TRBV29-1	few	NA	TRBJ1-2	CSVDGGQWKNYGYTF	TGCAGCGTTGATGGGGGGCAGTGGAAGAACTATGGCTACACCTTC
TRBV12-3/TRBV12-4	NA	NA	TRBJ2-3	CASSPDRPTDTQYF	TGTGCCAGCAGCCCGGACAGACCCACAGATACGCAGTATTTT